The 14 T cell receptor beta chains listed next were all sequenced from one sample in a study of blood T cell repertoires in COVID-19. Only in-frame clones appear in the TCRdb table, and some are missing; sequencing was by immunoSEQ multiplex PCR. The sample has some 140,000 clones, roughly 85% seen once. Specimen: peripheral blood. The receptors were gathered from a man aged 55 to 70 with acute or convalescent COVID-19.

The chain is built from TRBV4-3 and TRBJ2-7; 7 bases align to TRBD2. Germline-derived CDR1 and CDR2 are LGHNA and YSLEER. Germline trimming cut 4 bases from V and 3 bases from J; bases unmatched to any gene: 9. The CDR3 contains 15 residues. This chain's CDR3 is CASSPGLGKGYEQYF. CDR3 bases: TGCGCCAGCAGCCCAGGACTAGGTAAAGGCTACGAGCAGTACTTC.

CDR3 loop: CSVGGGSNQPQHF. The CDR3 nucleotides are TGCAGCGTCGGCGGGGGGAGCAATCAGCCCCAGCATTTT. The V call is TRBV29-1, the J call TRBJ1-5, with D perhaps TRBD1 (5 bases). Germline V gives CDR1 SQVTM, CDR2 ANQGSEA. The CDR3 runs to 13 residues. V was clipped by 6 bases and J by 1 base, with 10 bases between them.

The chain couples TRBV7-2 to TRBJ2-2, with 8 bases that match TRBD1. CDR3 length equals 16 residues. Germline CDR1 and CDR2: SGHTA and FQGNSA. The J segment lost 5 bases and the V segment lost 3 bases, leaving 8 bases of the junction unmatched. CDR3 in DNA: TGTGCCAGCAGCTTCGACAGGGGCCTTTTGACCGGGGAGCTGTTTTTT. Protein sequence: CASSFDRGLLTGELFF.

The chain combines TRBV6-2 or TRBV6-3 with TRBJ2-2; 13 bases line up with TRBD2. J lost 6 bases, V lost 4 bases, and 8 bases had no gene match. Germline V gene sequence: CDR1 MNHEY, CDR2 SVGEGT. This CDR3 comprises 17 residues. The CDR3 bases are TGTGCCAGCAGTTTAGGGGGACTAGCGGGATCGGCCGGGGAGCTGTTTTTT. Translating gives CASSLGGLAGSAGELFF.

V usage is TRBV7-2 and J usage is TRBJ2-5; 9 bases agree with TRBD1. The germline V gene encodes CDR1 SGHTA and CDR2 FQGNSA. The CDR3 is made up of 15 amino acids. The trim removed 5 bases at V and 5 bases at J, leaving 9 bases unmatched. CDR3: CASSPPGTGRETQYF. As DNA, the CDR3 is TGTGCCAGCAGCCCGCCGGGGACAGGGAGGGAGACCCAGTACTTC.

This clone was seen a handful of times. This sequence joins TRBV6-5 and TRBJ1-4; no definite D call. The ends were cut back, 0 bases at V and 6 bases at J, with 11 bases in the middle. Germline-derived CDR1 and CDR2 are MNHEY and SVGAGI. The CDR3 consists of 15 residues. For the CDR3, the DNA is TGTGCCAGCAGTTACTCCGGACTAGAAGATGAAAAACTGTTTTTT. Its translation: CASSYSGLEDEKLFF.

This chain's CDR3 is CASSSNRGGSETQYF. DNA of the CDR3: TGCGCCAGCAGTTCCAACAGGGGCGGGTCGGAGACCCAGTACTTC. The J gene is TRBJ2-5, the V gene TRBV5-1; 7 positions agree with TRBD1. The CDR3 consists of 15 residues. The germline CDR1 and CDR2 sequences are SGHRS and YFSETQ. V shed 5 bases, J shed 5 bases, and the junction held 12 bases outside the gene matches.

The CDR3 spells CASSLGPMGQANEKLFF. Here the CDR3 DNA reads TGTGCCAGCAGCTTGGGCCCTATGGGACAAGCGAATGAAAAACTGTTTTTT. The chain uses TRBV5-4 and TRBJ1-4; D possibly corresponds to TRBD1 (6 bases). The V end was cut by 0 bases, the J end by 5 bases, with 17 bases between. The CDR3 length is 17 residues. The germline V gene has CDR1 SGHNT and CDR2 YYREEE (reference sequence).

The chain links TRBV10-3 to TRBJ1-4; tentative D call: TRBD1 (5 bases). Germline lookup yields CDR1 ENHRY and CDR2 SYGVKD. The CDR3 runs 14 residues. V lost 6 bases and J 7 bases, leaving 15 bases between the germline ends. The CDR3 DNA reads TGTGCCATCAGCAGGGATCCCGGGGGTGAAAAACTGTTTTTT. Amino acids: CAISRDPGGEKLFF.

The gene calls are TRBV5-6 and TRBJ2-3; TRBD1 is a possible D gene (5 bases). The V end was cut by 3 bases, the J end by 2 bases, with 13 bases between. In germline, CDR1 is SGHDT, CDR2 YYEEEE. The CDR3 covers 15 residues. Here the CDR3 DNA reads TGTGCCAGCAGCTCCCTTCTTGGGGCCACAGATACGCAGTATTTT. Translating gives CASSSLLGATDTQYF.

The chain is built from TRBV24-1 and TRBJ1-5, with TRBD1 identical over 10 bases. The J segment lost 2 bases and the V segment lost 2 bases, leaving 11 bases of the junction unmatched. The germline V gene encodes CDR1 KGHDR and CDR2 SFDVKD. The length of the CDR3 is 19 residues. As DNA, the CDR3 is TGTGCCACCAGTGATTCCTTTGACAGGGGGCTAAGCGGCAATCAGCCCCAGCATTTT. This gives the protein CATSDSFDRGLSGNQPQHF.

In this sample, this clone turned up once. V gene TRBV10-3 combines with J gene TRBJ1-6; TRBD1 matches 9 bases. The CDR3 is 12 residues long. Germline V gene lookup returns CDR1 ENHRY and CDR2 SYGVKD. The trim removed 11 bases at V and 10 bases at J, leaving 6 bases unmatched. The CDR3 is CAVRDRDSPLHF. The CDR3 nucleotides are TGTGCCGTCCGGGACAGGGACTCACCCCTCCACTTT.

This clone showed up just a few times. The chain has TRBV9 and TRBJ2-1, with 7 bases identical to TRBD2. V shed 2 bases, J shed 0 bases, and the junction held 8 bases outside the gene matches. Germline V gives CDR1 SGDLS, CDR2 YYNGEE. This CDR3 has 17 amino acids. In DNA form, the CDR3 reads TGTGCCAGCAGCGTCAATCGGGACTACATCTCCTACAATGAGCAGTTCTTC. This sequence encodes CASSVNRDYISYNEQFF.

This chain joins TRBV3-1 (or the pseudogene TRBV3-2) and TRBJ2-3; TRBD2 matches at 7 bases. Trimming at V came to 0 bases and at J to 5 bases, leaving 14 bases not matched to a gene. The CDR3 contains 18 residues. The germline gives CDR1 LGHDT, CDR2 YNNKEL (reference sequence). The CDR3 loop reads CASSQELVGGPNKDTQYF. The CDR3 nucleotides are TGTGCCAGCAGCCAAGAACTGGTGGGAGGGCCTAATAAAGATACGCAGTATTTT.